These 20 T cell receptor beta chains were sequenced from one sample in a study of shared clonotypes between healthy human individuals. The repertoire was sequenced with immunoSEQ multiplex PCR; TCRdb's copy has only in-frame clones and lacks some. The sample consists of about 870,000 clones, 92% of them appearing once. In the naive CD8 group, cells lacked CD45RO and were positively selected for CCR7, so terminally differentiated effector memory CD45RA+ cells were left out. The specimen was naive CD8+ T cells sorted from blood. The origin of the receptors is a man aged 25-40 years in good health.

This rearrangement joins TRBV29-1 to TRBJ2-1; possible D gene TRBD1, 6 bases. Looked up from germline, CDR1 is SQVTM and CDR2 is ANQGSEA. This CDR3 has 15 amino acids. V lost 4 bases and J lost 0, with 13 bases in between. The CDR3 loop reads CSVAPEGGSYNEQFF. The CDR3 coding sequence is TGCAGCGTTGCCCCGGAAGGGGGCTCCTACAATGAGCAGTTCTTC.

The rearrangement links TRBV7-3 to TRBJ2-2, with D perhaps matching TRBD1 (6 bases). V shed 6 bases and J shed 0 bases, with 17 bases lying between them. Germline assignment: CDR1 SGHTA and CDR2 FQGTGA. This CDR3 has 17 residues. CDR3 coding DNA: TGTGCCAGCAGTCCTATCTCCGGGACACCGAACACCGGGGAGCTGTTTTTT. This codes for CASSPISGTPNTGELFF.

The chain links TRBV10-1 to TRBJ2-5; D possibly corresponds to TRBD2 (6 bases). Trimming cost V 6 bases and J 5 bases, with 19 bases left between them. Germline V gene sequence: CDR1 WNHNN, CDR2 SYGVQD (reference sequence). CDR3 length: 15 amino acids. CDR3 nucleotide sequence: TGCGCCAGCAGCGAAATCCGGGACTCCCGGGAGACCCAGTACTTC. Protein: CASSEIRDSRETQYF.

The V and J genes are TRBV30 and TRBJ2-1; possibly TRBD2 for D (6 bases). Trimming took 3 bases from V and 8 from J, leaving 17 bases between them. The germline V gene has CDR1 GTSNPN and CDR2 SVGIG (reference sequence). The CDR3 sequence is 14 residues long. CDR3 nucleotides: TGTGCCTGGAGCCCCGGGGTGGGGAGGCATGAGCAGTTCTTC. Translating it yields CAWSPGVGRHEQFF.

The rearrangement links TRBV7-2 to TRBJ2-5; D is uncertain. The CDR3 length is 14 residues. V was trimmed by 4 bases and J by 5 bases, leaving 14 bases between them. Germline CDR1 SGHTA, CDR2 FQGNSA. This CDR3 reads CASSSLSIGETQYF. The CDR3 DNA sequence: TGTGCCAGCAGCTCCCTAAGTATTGGGGAGACCCAGTACTTC.

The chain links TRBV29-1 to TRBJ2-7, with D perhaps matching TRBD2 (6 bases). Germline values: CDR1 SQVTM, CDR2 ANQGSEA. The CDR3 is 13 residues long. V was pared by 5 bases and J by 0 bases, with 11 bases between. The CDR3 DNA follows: TGCAGCGTTACCGGGACTGACTCCTACGAGCAGTACTTC. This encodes CSVTGTDSYEQYF.

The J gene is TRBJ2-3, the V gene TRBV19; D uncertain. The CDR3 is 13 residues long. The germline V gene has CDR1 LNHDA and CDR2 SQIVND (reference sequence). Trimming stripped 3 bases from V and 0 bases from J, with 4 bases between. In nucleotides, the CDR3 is TGTGCCAGTAGTATTCAAAGCACAGATACGCAGTATTTT. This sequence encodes CASSIQSTDTQYF.

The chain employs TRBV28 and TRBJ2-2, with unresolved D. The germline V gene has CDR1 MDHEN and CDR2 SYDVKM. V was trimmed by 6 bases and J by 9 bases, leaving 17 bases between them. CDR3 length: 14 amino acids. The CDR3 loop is CASSEDEVDWELFF. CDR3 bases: TGTGCCAGCAGCGAGGACGAGGTAGACTGGGAGCTGTTTTTT.

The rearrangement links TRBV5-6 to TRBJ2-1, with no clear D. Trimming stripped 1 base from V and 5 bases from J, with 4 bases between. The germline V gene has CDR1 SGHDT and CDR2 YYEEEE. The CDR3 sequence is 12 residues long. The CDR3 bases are TGTGCCAGCAGCTTGCGCGACAATGAGCAGTTCTTC. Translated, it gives CASSLRDNEQFF.

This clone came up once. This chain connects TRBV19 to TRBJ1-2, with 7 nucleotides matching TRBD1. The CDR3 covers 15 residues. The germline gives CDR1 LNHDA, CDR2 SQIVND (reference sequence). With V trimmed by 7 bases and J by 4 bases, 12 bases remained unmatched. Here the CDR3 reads CASTPQGTSFYGYTF. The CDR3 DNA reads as TGTGCCAGTACGCCACAGGGGACCTCATTCTATGGCTACACCTTC. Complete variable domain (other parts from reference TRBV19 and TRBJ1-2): DGGITQSPKYLFRKEGQNVTLSCEQNLNHDAMYWYRQDPGQGLRLIYYSQIVNDFQKGDIAEGYSVSREKKESFPLTVTSAQKNPTAFYLCASTPQGTSFYGYTFGSGTRLTVV.

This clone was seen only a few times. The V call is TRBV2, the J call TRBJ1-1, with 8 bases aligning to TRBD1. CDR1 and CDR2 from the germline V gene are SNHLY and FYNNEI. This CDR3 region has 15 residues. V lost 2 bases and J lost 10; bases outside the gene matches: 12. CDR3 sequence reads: CASSERTGRISRAFF. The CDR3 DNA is TGTGCCAGCAGTGAACGGACAGGGAGGATATCGAGAGCTTTCTTT.

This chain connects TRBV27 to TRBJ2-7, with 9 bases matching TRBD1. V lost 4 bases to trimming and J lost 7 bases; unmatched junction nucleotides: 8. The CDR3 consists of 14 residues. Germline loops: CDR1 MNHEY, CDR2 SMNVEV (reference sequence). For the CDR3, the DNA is TGTGCCAGCAGTTCCCCAGGGACAGGGTATGAGCAGTACTTC. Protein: CASSSPGTGYEQYF.

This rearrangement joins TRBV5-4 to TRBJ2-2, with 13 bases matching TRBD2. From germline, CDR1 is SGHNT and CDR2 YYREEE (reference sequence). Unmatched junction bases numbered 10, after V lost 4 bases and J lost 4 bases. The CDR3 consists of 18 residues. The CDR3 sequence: CASSPPTGTSGATGELFF. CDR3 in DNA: TGTGCCAGCAGCCCCCCCACCGGGACTAGCGGGGCCACCGGGGAGCTGTTTTTT. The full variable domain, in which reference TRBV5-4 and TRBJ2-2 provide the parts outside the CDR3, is ETGVTQSPTHLIKTRGQQVTLRCSSQSGHNTVSWYQQALGQGPQFIFQYYREEENGRGNFPPRFSGLQFPNYSSELNVNALELDDSALYLCASSPPTGTSGATGELFFGEGSRLTVL.

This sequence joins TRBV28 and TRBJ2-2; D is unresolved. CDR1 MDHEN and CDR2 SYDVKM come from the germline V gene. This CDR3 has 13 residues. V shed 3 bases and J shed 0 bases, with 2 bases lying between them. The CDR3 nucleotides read TGTGCCAGCAGTTTCTCGAACACCGGGGAGCTGTTTTTT. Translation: CASSFSNTGELFF.

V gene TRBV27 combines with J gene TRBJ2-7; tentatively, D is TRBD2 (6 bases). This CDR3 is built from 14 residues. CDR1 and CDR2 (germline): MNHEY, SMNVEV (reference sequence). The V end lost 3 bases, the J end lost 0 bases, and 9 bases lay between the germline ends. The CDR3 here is CASSFRGFSYEQYF. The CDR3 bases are TGTGCCAGCAGTTTTCGGGGGTTCTCCTACGAGCAGTACTTC.

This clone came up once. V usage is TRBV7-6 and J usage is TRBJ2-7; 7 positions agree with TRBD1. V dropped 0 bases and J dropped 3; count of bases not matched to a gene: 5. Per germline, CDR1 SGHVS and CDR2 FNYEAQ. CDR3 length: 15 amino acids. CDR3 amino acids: CASSLAGQEGYEQYF. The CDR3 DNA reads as TGTGCCAGCAGCTTAGCAGGACAGGAAGGCTACGAGCAGTACTTC.

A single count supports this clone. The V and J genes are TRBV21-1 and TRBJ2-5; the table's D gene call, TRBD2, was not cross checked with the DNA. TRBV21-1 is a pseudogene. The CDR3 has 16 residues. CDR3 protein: CASSPRGRLAGETQYF. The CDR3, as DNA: TGTGCCAGCAGCCCGCGGGGGAGGCTAGCGGGGGAGACCCAGTACTTC.

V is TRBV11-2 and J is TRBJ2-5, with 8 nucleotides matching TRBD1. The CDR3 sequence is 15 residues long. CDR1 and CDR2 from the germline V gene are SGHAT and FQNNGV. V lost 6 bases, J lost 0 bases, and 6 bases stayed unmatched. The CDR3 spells CASRSRQGHQETQYF. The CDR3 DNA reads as TGTGCCAGCAGAAGTCGACAGGGGCACCAAGAGACCCAGTACTTC.

The CDR3: CASSIRGYSNQPQHF. The CDR3 nucleotides read TGTGCCAGCAGCATCCGGGGTTATAGCAATCAGCCCCAGCATTTT. The chain combines TRBV27 with TRBJ1-5; D remains ambiguous. There are 15 residues in the CDR3. Trimming removed 6 bases at V and 0 bases at J, with 12 bases between. The germline gives CDR1 MNHEY, CDR2 SMNVEV (reference sequence).

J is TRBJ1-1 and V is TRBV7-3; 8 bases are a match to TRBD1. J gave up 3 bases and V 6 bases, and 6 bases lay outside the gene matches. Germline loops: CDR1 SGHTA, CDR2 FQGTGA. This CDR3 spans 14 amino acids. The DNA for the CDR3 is TGTGCCAGCAGTCCGACAGGGGATGACACTGAAGCTTTCTTT. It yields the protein CASSPTGDDTEAFF.